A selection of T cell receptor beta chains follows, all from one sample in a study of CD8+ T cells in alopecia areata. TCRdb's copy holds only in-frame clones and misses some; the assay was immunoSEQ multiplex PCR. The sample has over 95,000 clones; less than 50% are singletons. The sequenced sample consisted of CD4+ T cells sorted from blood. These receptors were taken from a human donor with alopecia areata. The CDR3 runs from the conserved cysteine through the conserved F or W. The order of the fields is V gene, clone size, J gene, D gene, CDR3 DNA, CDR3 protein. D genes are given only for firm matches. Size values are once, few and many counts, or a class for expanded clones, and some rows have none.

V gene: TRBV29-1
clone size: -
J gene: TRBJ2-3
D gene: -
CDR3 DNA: TGCAGCGGAGCCGGGATCCCCACAGATACGCAGTATTTT
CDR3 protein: CSGAGIPTDTQYF

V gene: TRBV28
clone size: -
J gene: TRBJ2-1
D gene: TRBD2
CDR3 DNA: TGTGCCAGTAGACTAGCGGTCGACAATGAGCAGTTCTTC
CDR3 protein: CASRLAVDNEQFF

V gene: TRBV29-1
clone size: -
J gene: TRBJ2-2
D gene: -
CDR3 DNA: TGCAGCGTTGCCACCCGGGACCCTAACACCGGGGAGCTGTTTTTT
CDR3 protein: CSVATRDPNTGELFF

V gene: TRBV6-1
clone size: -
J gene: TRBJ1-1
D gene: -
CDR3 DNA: TGTGCCAGCAGTGAAGGGTGGGACACTGAAGCTTTCTTT
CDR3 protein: CASSEGWDTEAFF

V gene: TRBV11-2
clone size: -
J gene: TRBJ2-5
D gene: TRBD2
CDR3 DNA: TGTGCCAGCAGCTTAGATCGGGCTAGCGGACAAGAGACCCAGTACTTC
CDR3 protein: CASSLDRASGQETQYF

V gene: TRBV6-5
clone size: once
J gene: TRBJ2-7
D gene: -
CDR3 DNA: TGTGCCAGCGGAAGGAACGAGCAGTACTTC
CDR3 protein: CASGRNEQYF

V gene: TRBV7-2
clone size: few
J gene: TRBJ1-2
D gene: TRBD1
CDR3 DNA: TGTGCCAGCAGCTTAGAACAGGGGGTGTATGGCTACACCTTC
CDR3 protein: CASSLEQGVYGYTF

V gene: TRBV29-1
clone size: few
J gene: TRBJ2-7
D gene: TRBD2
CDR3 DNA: TGCAGCGTTTCCGGGGGGGAAATCTACGAGCAGTACTTC
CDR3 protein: CSVSGGEIYEQYF

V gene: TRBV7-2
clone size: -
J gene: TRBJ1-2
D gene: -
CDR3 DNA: TGTGCCAGCACCCCTACTCCAGGCTATGGCTACACCTTC
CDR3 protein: CASTPTPGYGYTF

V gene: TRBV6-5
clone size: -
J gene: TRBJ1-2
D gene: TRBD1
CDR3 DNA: TGTGCCAGCAGTAGGGACAGGGCCAACTATGGCTACACCTTC
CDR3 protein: CASSRDRANYGYTF

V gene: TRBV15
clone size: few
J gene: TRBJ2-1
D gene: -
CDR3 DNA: TGTGCCACCAGCAGAGATCTCGCAGGCAGCTCCTACAATGAGCAGTTCTTC
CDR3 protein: CATSRDLAGSSYNEQFF

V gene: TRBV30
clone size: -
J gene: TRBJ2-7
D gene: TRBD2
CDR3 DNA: TGTGCCTGGAGCGAAAACAGCGGGGGGGGTTACGAGCAGTACTTC
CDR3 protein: CAWSENSGGGYEQYF

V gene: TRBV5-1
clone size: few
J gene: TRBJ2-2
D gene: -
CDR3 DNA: TGCGCCAGCAGCTTGTCACCGGAGAACACCGGGGAGCTGTTTTTT
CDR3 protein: CASSLSPENTGELFF

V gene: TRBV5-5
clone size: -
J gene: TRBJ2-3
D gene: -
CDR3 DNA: TGTGCCAGCAGCTTGGAGGGCACCACAGATACGCAGTATTTT
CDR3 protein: CASSLEGTTDTQYF

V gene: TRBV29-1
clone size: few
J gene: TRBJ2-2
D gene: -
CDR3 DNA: TGCAGCGTTTCCGGGGGCACCGGGGAGCTGTTTTTT
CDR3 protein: CSVSGGTGELFF

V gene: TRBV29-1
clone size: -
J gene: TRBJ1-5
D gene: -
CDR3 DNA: TGCAGCGTTGCGGAGGGTGGGAGCAATCAGCCCCAGCATTTT
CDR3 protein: CSVAEGGSNQPQHF

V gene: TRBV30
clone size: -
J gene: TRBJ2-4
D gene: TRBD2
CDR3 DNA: TGTGCCTGGAGTGTTAAACTAGCGGGAGGAGCCAAAAACATTCAGTACTTC
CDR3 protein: CAWSVKLAGGAKNIQYF

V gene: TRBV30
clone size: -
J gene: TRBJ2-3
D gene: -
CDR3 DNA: TGTGCCTGGAGTGTACGTCCGGGGGCCGGAGATACGCAGTATTTT
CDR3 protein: CAWSVRPGAGDTQYF

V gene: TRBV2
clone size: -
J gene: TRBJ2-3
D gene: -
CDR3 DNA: TGTGCCAGCAGTGATCCAAGGTCGGGCACAGATACGCAGTATTTT
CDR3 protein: CASSDPRSGTDTQYF

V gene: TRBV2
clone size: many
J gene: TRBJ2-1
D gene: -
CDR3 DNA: TGTGCCAGCAGTGAAGCGCTGGAGCGCGAGCAGTTCTTC
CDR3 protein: CASSEALEREQFF

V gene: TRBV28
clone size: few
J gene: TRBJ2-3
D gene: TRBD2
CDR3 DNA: TGTGCCAGCAGTTTAAGGACTAGCGGGGGGAGCACAGATACGCAGTATTTT
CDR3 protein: CASSLRTSGGSTDTQYF

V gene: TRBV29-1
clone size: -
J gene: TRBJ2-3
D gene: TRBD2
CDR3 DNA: TGCGGAGCGGGGGGGAGCACAGATACGCAGTATTTT
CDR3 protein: CGAGGSTDTQYF

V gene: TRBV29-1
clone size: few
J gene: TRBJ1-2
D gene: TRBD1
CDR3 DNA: TGCAGCGTAGGACAGGGGAACTATGGCTACACCTTC
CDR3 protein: CSVGQGNYGYTF

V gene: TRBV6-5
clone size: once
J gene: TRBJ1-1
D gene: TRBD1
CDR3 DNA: TGTGCCAGCAGTTACGGTCGGGACAGGGCCACTGAAGCTTTCTTT
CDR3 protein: CASSYGRDRATEAFF

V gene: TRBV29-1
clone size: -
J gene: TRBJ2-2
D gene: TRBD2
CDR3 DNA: TGCAGCGTTGATACAGCGGGGGGGCTCGGGGAGCTGTTTTTT
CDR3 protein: CSVDTAGGLGELFF

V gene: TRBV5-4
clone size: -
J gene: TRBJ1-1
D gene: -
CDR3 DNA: TGTGCCAGCAGCCTAGGGCCGGCCGACACTGAAGCTTTCTTT
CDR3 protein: CASSLGPADTEAFF